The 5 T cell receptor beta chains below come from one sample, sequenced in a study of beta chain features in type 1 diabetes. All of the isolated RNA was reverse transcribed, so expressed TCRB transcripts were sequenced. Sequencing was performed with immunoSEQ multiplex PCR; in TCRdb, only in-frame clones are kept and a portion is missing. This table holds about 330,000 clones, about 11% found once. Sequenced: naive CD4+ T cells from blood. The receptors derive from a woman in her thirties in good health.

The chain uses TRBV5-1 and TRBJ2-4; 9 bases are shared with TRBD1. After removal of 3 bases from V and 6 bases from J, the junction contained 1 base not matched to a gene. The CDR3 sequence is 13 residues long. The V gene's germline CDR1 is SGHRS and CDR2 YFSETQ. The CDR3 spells CASSWDRVNIQYF. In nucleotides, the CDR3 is TGCGCCAGCAGCTGGGACAGGGTAAACATTCAGTACTTC. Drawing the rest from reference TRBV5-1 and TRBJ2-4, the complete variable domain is KAGVTQTPRYLIKTRGQQVTLSCSPISGHRSVSWYQQTPGQGLQFLFEYFSETQRNKGNFPGRFSGRQFSNSRSEMNVSTLELGDSALYLCASSWDRVNIQYFGAGTRLSVL.

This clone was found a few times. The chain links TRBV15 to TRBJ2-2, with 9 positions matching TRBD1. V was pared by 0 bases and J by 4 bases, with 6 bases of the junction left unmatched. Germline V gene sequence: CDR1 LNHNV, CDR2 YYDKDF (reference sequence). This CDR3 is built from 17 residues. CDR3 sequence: CATSRDHGTGITGELFF. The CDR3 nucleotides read TGTGCCACCAGCAGAGATCATGGGACAGGGATCACCGGGGAGCTGTTTTTT.

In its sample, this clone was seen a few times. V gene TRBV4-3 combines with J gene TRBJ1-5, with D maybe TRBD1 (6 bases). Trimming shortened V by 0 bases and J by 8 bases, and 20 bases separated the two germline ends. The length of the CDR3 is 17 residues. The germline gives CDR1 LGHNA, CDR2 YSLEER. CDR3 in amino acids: CASSQDPPQGAGEPQHF. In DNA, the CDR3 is TGCGCCAGCAGCCAAGATCCCCCACAGGGTGCCGGGGAGCCCCAGCATTTT.

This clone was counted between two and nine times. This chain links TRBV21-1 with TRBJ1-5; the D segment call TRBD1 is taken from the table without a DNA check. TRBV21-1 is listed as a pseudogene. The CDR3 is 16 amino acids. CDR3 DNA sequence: TGTGCCAGCAGCAAAGAGACAGGACACTCCAATCAGCCCCAGCATTTT. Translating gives CASSKETGHSNQPQHF.

The CDR3 nucleotides are TGTGCCAGCATAGGGGAAGTGAGTGGCTACACCTTC. This codes for CASIGEVSGYTF. This chain connects TRBV28 to TRBJ1-2; weak D call: TRBD1 (5 bases). This CDR3 spans 12 amino acids. The V and J ends lost 7 bases and 7 bases respectively, with 13 bases between them. Germline-derived CDR1 and CDR2 are MDHEN and SYDVKM.